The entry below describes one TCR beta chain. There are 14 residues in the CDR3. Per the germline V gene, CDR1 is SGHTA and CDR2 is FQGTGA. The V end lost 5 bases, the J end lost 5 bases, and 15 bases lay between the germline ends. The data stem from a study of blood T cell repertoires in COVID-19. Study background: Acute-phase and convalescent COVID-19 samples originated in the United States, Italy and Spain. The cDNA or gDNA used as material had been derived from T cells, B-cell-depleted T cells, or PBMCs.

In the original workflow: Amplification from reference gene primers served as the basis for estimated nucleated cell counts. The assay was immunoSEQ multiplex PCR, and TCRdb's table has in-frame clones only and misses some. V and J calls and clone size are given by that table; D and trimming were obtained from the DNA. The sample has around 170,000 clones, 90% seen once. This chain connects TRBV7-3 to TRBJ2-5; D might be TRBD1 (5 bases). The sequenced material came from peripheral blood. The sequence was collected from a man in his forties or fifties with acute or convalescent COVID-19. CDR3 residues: CASSIKGSGETQYF. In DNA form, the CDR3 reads TGTGCCAGCAGCATAAAGGGGTCTGGGGAGACCCAGTACTTC.